This passage covers 21 T cell receptor beta chains from one sample sequenced in a study of shared clonotypes between healthy human individuals (dated by TCRdb to about 2020). CD8 naive samples were obtained by positive selection for CCR7 among CD45RO-negative cells, yielding a CD45RA+CCR7+ population from which TemRA cells were excluded. The method was the immunoSEQ multiplex PCR assay. The table was pulled from immuneACCESS by TCRdb, which kept in-frame rearrangements only. Such tables lose some clones; where checked, under half of the loss comes from unresolved V genes, and the rest has no known cause. Present in this sample are about 1.9 million clones, 85% to 95% of which were seen just once. Together, the top ten hold roughly 1.7% of the sample. The sample consisted of naive CD8+ T cells from PBMCs. The cell subset or site label on this specimen signifies: CD45RA+CCR7+. These receptors came from a young man in good health. Some clones in this sample may be carry-over from other donors' samples.

In this sample, this clone turned up a few times. The J gene is TRBJ2-1, the V gene TRBV4-2; D gene unclear. Looked up from germline, CDR1 is LGHNA and CDR2 is YNFKEQ. The V end lost 0 bases, the J end lost 7 bases, and 16 bases lay between the germline ends. CDR3 length: 16 amino acids. The CDR3 DNA sequence: TGTGCCAGCAGCCAAGATGCGTCTCGGGCGAGGAATGAGCAGTTCTTC. Its protein is CASSQDASRARNEQFF.

The chain is built from TRBV10-1 and TRBJ2-3; TRBD2 matches 7 bases. CDR3 length equals 13 residues. With 6 bases clipped from V and 4 bases from J, the junction kept 4 bases outside the gene matches. Germline loops: CDR1 WNHNN, CDR2 SYGVQD (reference sequence). This chain's CDR3 is CASSRTSSDTQYF. The CDR3 DNA follows: TGCGCCAGCAGCCGGACTAGTTCAGATACGCAGTATTTT.

The V and J genes are TRBV4-3 and TRBJ2-3, with D possibly TRBD2 on 5 matching bases. Trimming left V 0 bases short and J 1 base short, with 11 bases between. Germline V lookup: CDR1 LGHNA, CDR2 YSLEER. The CDR3 has 16 residues. This CDR3 is CASSQDSWRGTDTQYF. The CDR3 DNA sequence: TGCGCCAGCAGCCAAGATAGTTGGCGGGGCACAGATACGCAGTATTTT.

This clone appeared once. The rearrangement uses TRBV28 and TRBJ2-1; D gene ambiguous. Germline assignment: CDR1 MDHEN and CDR2 SYDVKM. The CDR3 is 15 amino acids. Trimming removed 3 bases at V and 0 bases at J, with 9 bases between. CDR3 residues: CASSFRLASYNEQFF. The CDR3 DNA sequence: TGTGCCAGCAGTTTCCGATTGGCCTCCTACAATGAGCAGTTCTTC.

The chain links TRBV29-1 to TRBJ2-1; 11 positions agree with TRBD2. The CDR3 sequence is 16 residues long. V was clipped by 6 bases and J by 8 bases; unmatched bases: 15. CDR1 and CDR2 from the germline V gene are SQVTM and ANQGSEA. The chain's CDR3 is CSVGLPLAGGRDEQFF. The DNA of the CDR3 is TGCAGCGTCGGACTTCCGCTAGCGGGAGGTCGGGATGAGCAGTTCTTC.

The genes are TRBV2 and TRBJ2-5; TRBD1 or TRBD2 may be the D gene (5 bases each). V was cut by 6 bases and J by 4 bases, with 12 bases left in between. The germline V gene has CDR1 SNHLY and CDR2 FYNNEI. The CDR3 is 13 amino acids. CDR3 sequence reads: CASRRGGGETQYF. CDR3 nucleotide sequence: TGTGCCAGCAGGAGGGGCGGTGGAGAGACCCAGTACTTC.

The count of this clone is one. The chain couples TRBV9 to TRBJ2-1; 13 nucleotides agree with TRBD2. V trimming: 4 bases; J trimming: 7 bases; junction bases outside the gene matches: 8. The germline V gene encodes CDR1 SGDLS and CDR2 YYNGEE. The CDR3 sequence is 16 residues long. CDR3 region: CASSPSGTSGNNEQFF. CDR3 DNA sequence: TGTGCCAGCAGCCCATCCGGGACTAGCGGGAATAATGAGCAGTTCTTC.

V and J are TRBV6-6 and TRBJ2-7; 10 nucleotides match TRBD1. Trimming took 0 bases from V and 4 from J; bases not matched to a gene: 6. Germline CDR1 MNHNY, CDR2 SVGAGI (reference sequence). CDR3 length equals 16 residues. In DNA, the CDR3 is TGTGCCAGCAGTTACTCGGGGACAGGGGAGCTTTACGAGCAGTACTTC. Translated, it gives CASSYSGTGELYEQYF.

V and J are TRBV2 and TRBJ2-7; no firm D call. CDR3 size: 15 residues. The V end lost 6 bases, the J end lost 0 bases, and 15 bases lay between the germline ends. Germline assignment: CDR1 SNHLY and CDR2 FYNNEI. CDR3 amino acids: CASSLSRIPSYEQYF. DNA of the CDR3: TGTGCCAGCAGCCTTTCCCGGATTCCCTCCTACGAGCAGTACTTC.

The genes are TRBV27 and TRBJ1-1, with 11 bases lining up with TRBD1. This CDR3 comprises 15 residues. CDR1 and CDR2 (germline): MNHEY, SMNVEV (reference sequence). The junction had 6 bases not matched to a gene; V was cut back by 5 bases and J by 4 bases. The CDR3 region has the DNA TGTGCCAGCAGTCCTGGGACAGGGGGAGTCACTGAAGCTTTCTTT. Its translation: CASSPGTGGVTEAFF.

The chain combines TRBV28 with TRBJ2-1; D is unclear. Germline V gene sequence: CDR1 MDHEN, CDR2 SYDVKM. This CDR3 contains 15 residues. Trimming removed 5 bases at V and 6 bases at J, with 17 bases between. The chain's CDR3 is CASSPLLAAVNEQFF. CDR3 coding DNA: TGTGCCAGCAGTCCCCTCCTGGCGGCAGTCAATGAGCAGTTCTTC.

The chain is built from TRBV11-2 and TRBJ2-1, with TRBD1 matching over 8 bases. Germline CDR1 reads SGHAT; CDR2 reads FQNNGV. This CDR3 comprises 15 residues. With 5 bases clipped from V and 5 bases from J, the junction kept 8 bases outside the gene matches. CDR3 amino acids: CASSIRTGTNNEQFF. DNA of the CDR3: TGTGCCAGCAGCATTAGGACAGGGACGAACAATGAGCAGTTCTTC.

The CDR3 protein is CAWTPRGGGHLHTEAFF. The CDR3 bases are TGTGCCTGGACCCCTCGGGGAGGGGGCCACCTTCACACTGAAGCTTTCTTT. The gene calls are TRBV30 and TRBJ1-1; 7 bases align to TRBD1. CDR1 and CDR2 (germline): GTSNPN, SVGIG (reference sequence). This CDR3 is built from 17 residues. V was clipped by 4 bases and J by 3 bases; unmatched bases: 17.

This clone was observed once. The chain couples TRBV7-2 to TRBJ2-1, with TRBD2 matching over 7 bases. The CDR3 is 14 amino acids. Germline values: CDR1 SGHTA, CDR2 FQGNSA. Trimming at V came to 4 bases and at J to 3 bases, leaving 3 bases not matched to a gene. For the CDR3, the DNA is TGTGCCAGCAGCTCGAGGGAGGGCTACAATGAGCAGTTCTTC. Translation gives CASSSREGYNEQFF.

This clone showed up just a few times. The V call is TRBV29-1, the J call TRBJ1-4; D unresolved. Germline CDR1 SQVTM, CDR2 ANQGSEA. The CDR3 is 14 residues long. Trimming took 4 bases from V and 4 from J, leaving 13 bases between them. CDR3 protein: CSVVGPGINEKLFF. Here the CDR3 DNA reads TGCAGCGTTGTAGGTCCCGGGATTAATGAAAAACTGTTTTTT.

This chain uses TRBV5-1 with TRBJ2-3; 7 bases map to TRBD1. The ends lost 1 base at V and 6 bases at J; junction bases unmatched: 11. The CDR3 is 16 amino acids. Germline lookup yields CDR1 SGHRS and CDR2 YFSETQ. CDR3 coding DNA: TGCGCCAGCAGCTTGACACAGGGGTCAGACAGCGATACGCAGTATTTT. Translated: CASSLTQGSDSDTQYF.

The chain recombines TRBV9 with TRBJ2-7; TRBD2 matches 11 bases. Germline V gives CDR1 SGDLS, CDR2 YYNGEE. V shed 4 bases and J 5 bases; nucleotides not matched to a gene: 8. This CDR3 has 15 amino acids. The chain's CDR3 is CASSITSGSIHEQYF. The CDR3 DNA reads TGTGCCAGCAGCATAACTAGCGGGAGCATCCACGAGCAGTACTTC.

The chain couples TRBV4-3 to TRBJ2-7; the match to TRBD1 covers 11 bases. Germline assignment: CDR1 LGHNA and CDR2 YSLEER. Trimming cost V 3 bases and J 3 bases; bases outside gene matches: 4. The CDR3 has 15 residues. CDR3 loop: CASSQGQGVNYEQYF. As DNA, the CDR3 is TGCGCCAGCAGCCAGGGACAGGGGGTAAACTACGAGCAGTACTTC.

CDR3 coding DNA: TGTGCCAGCAGCTTAACGAGAGGCGGGAGTAACTATGAGCAGTTCTTC. Protein product: CASSLTRGGSNYEQFF. This sequence joins TRBV7-3 and TRBJ2-1; 7 positions agree with TRBD2. In germline, CDR1 is SGHTA, CDR2 FQGTGA. This CDR3 comprises 16 residues. The trim removed 0 bases at V and 8 bases at J, leaving 10 bases unmatched.

This clone showed up just once. This chain's CDR3 is CASSPRLAGVVTDTQYF. The DNA of the CDR3 is TGTGCCAGCAGCCCCCGACTAGCGGGAGTTGTGACAGATACGCAGTATTTT. The chain combines TRBV7-9 with TRBJ2-3; TRBD2 matches at 12 bases. This CDR3 is built from 17 residues. Trimming at V came to 5 bases and at J to 3 bases, leaving 9 bases not matched to a gene. Germline values: CDR1 SEHNR, CDR2 FQNEAQ (reference sequence).

The chain joins TRBV7-9 to TRBJ2-3, with D unresolved. CDR3 length: 16 residues. Trimming stripped 5 bases from V and 2 bases from J, with 17 bases between. Germline V gene sequence: CDR1 SEHNR, CDR2 FQNEAQ (reference sequence). Written as DNA, the CDR3 is TGTGCCAGCAGCACCTTCCCCACAGTCCACACAGATACGCAGTATTTT. This translates into CASSTFPTVHTDTQYF.